The T cell receptor (beta chain) under discussion was sequenced for a study of shared clonotypes between healthy human individuals. Generated by immunoSEQ multiplex PCR, the TCRdb table keeps only in-frame clones and is missing some. The table shows 2 million to 2.5 million clones, with 85% to 95% occurring only once. Per the germline V gene, CDR1 is MNHEY and CDR2 is SMNVEV (reference sequence). This CDR3 comprises 16 residues. The V gene end was trimmed by 6 bases and the J gene end by 1 base; junction bases not matched to a gene: 8. The material sequenced was naive CD4+ T cells from PBMCs. The subset here: CD45RA+ positively selected. This sequence was found in a man aged 18 to 29 in good health. Some clones in this sample may be carry-over from other donors' samples. The genes are TRBV27 and TRBJ2-1; 8 nucleotides align to TRBD2. The CDR3 DNA is TGTGCCAGCAGCGGGGGGGCGGGACGTTCCTACAATGAGCAGTTCTTC. Translating gives CASSGGAGRSYNEQFF.